This TCR beta chain was obtained from a study of Graves' ophthalmopathy and Graves' hyperthyroidism. General study results and limits: The blood repertoire also included most expanded thyroid clonotypes above 0.001 frequency.

There are 13 residues in the CDR3. CDR1 is GTSNPN and CDR2 is SVGIG in the germline V gene (reference sequence). V shed 5 bases and J shed 7 bases, with 15 bases lying between them. RNA transcripts yielded amplified TCR beta CDR3 regions. Second-round multiplex PCR followed a first-round RT-PCR using HTBI primers. MiXCR was run by TCRdb on the multiplex PCR reads, yielding one entry per CDR3 protein. The repertoire has roughly 500,000 distinct CDR3 sequences, 14% of them found once; the top ten carry about a tenth. Only a few counts were recorded for this clonotype. The antigen is not known. Pregnancy or lactation, uncontrolled infections and other autoimmune diseases were grounds for excluding patients.

The receptor was derived from a woman younger than 45 with Graves' ophthalmopathy. The chain links TRBV30 to TRBJ1-5, with D maybe TRBD1 (5 bases). Sequences were obtained from blood. CDR3 bases: TGTGCCTGGGCCACGGGGACTGGCCAGCCCCAGCATTTT. Protein: CAWATGTGQPQHF.